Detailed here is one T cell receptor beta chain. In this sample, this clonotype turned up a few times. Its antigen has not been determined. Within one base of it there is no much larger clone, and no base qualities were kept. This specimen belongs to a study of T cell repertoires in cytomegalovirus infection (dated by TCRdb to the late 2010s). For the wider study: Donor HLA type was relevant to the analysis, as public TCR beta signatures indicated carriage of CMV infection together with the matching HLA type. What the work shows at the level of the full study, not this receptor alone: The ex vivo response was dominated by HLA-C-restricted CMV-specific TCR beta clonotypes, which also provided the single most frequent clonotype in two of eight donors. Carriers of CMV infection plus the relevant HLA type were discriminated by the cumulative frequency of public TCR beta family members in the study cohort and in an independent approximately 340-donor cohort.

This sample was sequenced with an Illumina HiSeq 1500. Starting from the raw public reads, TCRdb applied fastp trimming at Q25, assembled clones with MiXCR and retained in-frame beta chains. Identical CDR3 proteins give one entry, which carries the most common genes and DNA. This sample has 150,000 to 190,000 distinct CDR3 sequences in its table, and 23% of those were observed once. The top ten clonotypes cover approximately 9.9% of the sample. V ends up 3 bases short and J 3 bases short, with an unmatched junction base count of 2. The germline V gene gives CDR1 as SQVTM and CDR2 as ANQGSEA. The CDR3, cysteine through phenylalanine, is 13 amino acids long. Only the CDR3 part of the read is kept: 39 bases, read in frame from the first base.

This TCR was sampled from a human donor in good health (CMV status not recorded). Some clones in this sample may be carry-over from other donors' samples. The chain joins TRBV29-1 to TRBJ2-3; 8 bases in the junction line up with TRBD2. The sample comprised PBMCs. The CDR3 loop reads CSVDAGGTDTQYF. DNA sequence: TGCAGCGTTGATGCGGGAGGAACAGATACGCAGTATTTT.